A selection of T cell receptor beta chains follows, all from one sample in a study of T cell repertoires in cytomegalovirus infection. TCRdb re-called the reads with MiXCR, one entry per CDR3 protein. Altogether nearly 550,000 distinct CDR3 sequences are present, approximately 15% being singletons, with the ten largest covering around 25%. Sequences were obtained from CD8+ T cells from PBMCs. These receptors came from a human donor in good health (CMV status not recorded). Some clones in this sample may be carry-over from other donors' samples. Each CDR3 is given with its conserved first and last residue. D genes are given only for firm matches. The size field is filled for only some rows; it gives once, few, many or a size class.

d_call	clone_size	j_call	v_call	cdr3_nt	cdr3_aa
NA	many	TRBJ1-1	TRBV27	TGTGCCAGCAGTTATAAAGGGGACACTGAAGCTTTCTTT	CASSYKGDTEAFF
NA	few	TRBJ2-5	TRBV30	TGTGCCTGGAATAGGGGACACCAAGAGACCCAGTACTTC	CAWNRGHQETQYF
NA	few	TRBJ2-1	TRBV5-1	TGCGCCAGCAGCTTGGACCCCTACGGGGAGGAGGACAATGAGCAGTTCTTC	CASSLDPYGEEDNEQFF
TRBD2	NA	TRBJ2-1	TRBV14	TGTGCCAGCAGCCAAAGGTTGGGACTAGCGGGGCTTGAGCAGTTCTTC	CASSQRLGLAGLEQFF
NA	many	TRBJ2-5	TRBV11-2	TGTGCCAGCAGCTTAGTAGGGGGTAGGCGGAACCAAGAGACCCAGTACTTC	CASSLVGGRRNQETQYF
NA	many	TRBJ1-1	TRBV6-5	TGTGCCAGCAGTTACACCGGACGGCCAGAAGCTTTCTTT	CASSYTGRPEAFF
TRBD1	once	TRBJ1-1	TRBV28	TGTGCCAGAAGTCAGAGGACAGGGTTGCACACTGAAGCTTTCTTT	CARSQRTGLHTEAFF
TRBD2	many	TRBJ2-1	TRBV28	TGTGCCAGCAGTTGGGCGGGGGGCGCGGTGGACGAGCAGTTCTTC	CASSWAGGAVDEQFF
NA	many	TRBJ2-3	TRBV24-1	TGTGCCACCAGTGATGGTAAGGGGACCCCAGATACGCAGTATTTT	CATSDGKGTPDTQYF
NA	NA	TRBJ1-1	TRBV6-8	TGTGCCAGCTCGGGTATTGGGTCGAGGAACACTGAAGCTTTCTTT	CASSGIGSRNTEAFF
NA	few	TRBJ2-7	TRBV5-5	TGTGCCAGCAGCCTGGACGTCACCTCTGCCCCGAGCTACGAGCAGTACTTC	CASSLDVTSAPSYEQYF
NA	few	TRBJ2-1	TRBV24-1	TGTGCCACCAGCACCACAGGGTCGGCCTACAATGAGCAGTTCTTC	CATSTTGSAYNEQFF
TRBD2	few	TRBJ2-1	TRBV28	TGTGCCAGCAGTTTAAGCCCCGGGCGGGAGGACGATGAGCAGTTCTTC	CASSLSPGREDDEQFF
NA	many	TRBJ2-7	TRBV28	TGTGCCAGCAGTTCCCCTTGGGCCCCAGTCTACGAGCAGTACTTC	CASSSPWAPVYEQYF
TRBD2	NA	TRBJ2-1	TRBV14	TGTGCCAGCAGCCACACCACTAGCGGGAGATACAATGAGCAGTTCTTC	CASSHTTSGRYNEQFF
NA	many	TRBJ2-3	TRBV4-2	TGTGCCAGCAGCATAAGTCAGTACCAGGCTAGCACAGATACGCAGTATTTT	CASSISQYQASTDTQYF
TRBD2	many	TRBJ2-7	TRBV28	TGTGCCAGCAGTTTACTAGCGGGAGGGTCCTCCTCCTACGAGCAGTACTTC	CASSLLAGGSSSYEQYF
NA	many	TRBJ2-7	TRBV2	TGTGCCAGGGGTCACAGCTACGAGCAGTACTTC	CARGHSYEQYF
NA	NA	TRBJ1-5	TRBV6-5	TGTGCCAGCAGTTACTCGAGGCAGGGGAAGCCCCAGCATTTT	CASSYSRQGKPQHF
TRBD2	NA	TRBJ2-3	TRBV14	TGTGCCAGCAGCCCGGGACTAGCGCATACGCAGTATTTT	CASSPGLAHTQYF